These 19 T cell receptor beta chains came from one sample sequenced in a study of naive and memory T cell subsets. Amplification of ligated cDNA took four PCR rounds with SP2 and nested alpha and beta constant primers. TCRdb ran MiXCR on the UMI-ligation and nested PCR reads and lists one entry per CDR3 protein. The sample has fewer than 35,000 distinct CDR3 sequences; about 6.2% are singletons. Treatment described: skin biopsy from PPD injection site in Mantoux-positive individual. The library had UMIs added by 3' ligation of an oligonucleotide to TCR cDNA. This material consisted of skin, taken from a tuberculin skin test site. The receptors shown here come from an adult in good health.

A few counts support this clonotype. The conserved phenylalanine or tryptophan normally closing the CDR3 is absent here, so this likely arose from a read error. The V call is TRBV5-1, the J call TRBJ2-1; 9 nucleotides agree with TRBD1. This CDR3 region has 14 residues. Germline CDR1 SGHRS, CDR2 YFSETQ. V dropped 1 base and J dropped 6; count of bases not matched to a gene: 2. As DNA, the CDR3 is TGCGCCAGCAGCTTGTGGACAGGGGTCAATGAGCAGTTCCTC. This encodes CASSLWTGVNEQFL.

This clonotype was seen at least ten times. The chain combines TRBV4-2 with TRBJ2-7; TRBD1 agrees at 9 bases. The CDR3 is 14 residues long. V trimming: 1 base; J trimming: 3 bases; junction bases outside the gene matches: 1. Germline values: CDR1 LGHNA, CDR2 YNFKEQ. CDR3 protein: CASSQGGQGYEQYF. The DNA for the CDR3 is TGTGCCAGCAGCCAAGGGGGACAGGGCTACGAGCAGTACTTC.

This clonotype was detected many times. J is TRBJ1-3 and V is TRBV29-1; 12 positions match TRBD1. Trimming at V came to 6 bases and at J to 8 bases, leaving 11 bases not matched to a gene. This CDR3 has 15 amino acids. CDR1 is SQVTM, CDR2 ANQGSEA, per germline. CDR3 loop: CSVETPGQGAYTIYF. The CDR3 bases are TGCAGCGTAGAAACTCCGGGACAGGGGGCGTACACCATATATTTT.

This clonotype came up a few times. The chain uses TRBV21-1 and TRBJ1-2. TRBV21-1 corresponds to a pseudogene. This CDR3 comprises 16 residues. In nucleotides, the CDR3 is TGTGCCAGCAGCAAAGGCCCACAAAGAGCTAACTATGGCGACACCTTC. It is translated as CASSKGPQRANYGDTF.

This clonotype was found a few times. The V and J genes are TRBV5-4 and TRBJ1-2, with 8 bases identical to TRBD1. CDR3 length: 17 amino acids. Germline V gene sequence: CDR1 SGHNT, CDR2 YYREEE (reference sequence). V dropped 4 bases and J dropped 4; count of bases not matched to a gene: 15. The DNA for the CDR3 is TGTGCCAGCAGCCCAGGACAGGGTCGGTCTTTGGGCTATGGCTACACCTTC. This gives the protein CASSPGQGRSLGYGYTF. Combining the CDR3 with reference TRBV5-4 and TRBJ1-2 gives the whole variable domain ETGVTQSPTHLIKTRGQQVTLRCSSQSGHNTVSWYQQALGQGPQFIFQYYREEENGRGNFPPRFSGLQFPNYSSELNVNALELDDSALYLCASSPGQGRSLGYGYTFGSGTRLTVV.

This clonotype came up many times. CDR3 DNA sequence: TGTGCCAGCAGTTACGGCGGGGCTGGCACTGAAGCTTTCTTT. Translation gives CASSYGGAGTEAFF. The chain joins TRBV6-2 or TRBV6-3 to TRBJ1-1; a weak D match, TRBD1 (5 bases). The CDR3 loop spans 14 amino acids. Germline loops: CDR1 MNHEY, CDR2 SVGEGT. Trimming removed 2 bases at V and 4 bases at J, with 11 bases between.

The chain employs TRBV6-1 and TRBJ1-2; D is unresolved. V gave up 2 bases and J gave up 4 bases, with 14 bases separating them. Germline lookup yields CDR1 MNHNS and CDR2 SASEGT. CDR3 length: 15 amino acids. CDR3: CASSELVEEIYGYTF. Written as DNA, the CDR3 is TGTGCCAGCAGTGAATTAGTGGAGGAGATCTATGGCTACACCTTC.

This clonotype was seen repeatedly, ten times or more. This chain uses TRBV6-5 with TRBJ1-6, with TRBD1 matching over 7 bases. The germline CDR1 and CDR2 sequences are MNHEY and SVGAGI. V lost 4 bases and J lost 10; bases outside the gene matches: 10. The CDR3 contains 15 residues. The CDR3 loop is CASSFMSAGGSPLHF. The CDR3 DNA reads as TGTGCCAGCAGTTTCATGTCGGCAGGGGGGTCACCCCTCCACTTT.

In its sample, this clonotype ranks as medium-sized (0.01 to 0.1%). The chain recombines TRBV28 with TRBJ1-5; a weak D match, TRBD1 (5 bases). V was cut by 6 bases and J by 0 bases, with 9 bases left in between. Germline V CDR1 and CDR2: MDHEN, SYDVKM. This CDR3 has 14 residues. For the CDR3, the DNA is TGTGCCAGCAGGACAGAGTATAGCAATCAGCCCCAGCATTTT. It encodes CASRTEYSNQPQHF. Full variable domain (rest looked up from reference TRBV28 and TRBJ1-5): DVKVTQSSRYLVKRTGEKVFLECVQDMDHENMFWYRQDPGLGLRLIYFSYDVKMKEKGDIPEGYSVSREKKERFSLILESASTNQTSMYLCASRTEYSNQPQHFGDGTRLSIL.

Concerning this clonotype itself: A much larger clone lies one base from this, so it may be a read error. This rearrangement joins TRBV5-4 to TRBJ2-2; D might be TRBD2 (6 bases). Germline CDR1 and CDR2: SGHNT and YYREEE (reference sequence). This CDR3 is 14 amino acids long. The germline V and J ends were trimmed by 7 bases and 1 base, with 11 bases remaining between them. The CDR3 region is CASLAWENTGELFF. The CDR3, as DNA: TGTGCCAGCCTAGCGTGGGAGAACACCGGGGAGCTGTTTTTT.

Many counts were recorded for this clonotype. The chain couples TRBV9 to TRBJ1-2; D remains unclear. The CDR3 covers 17 residues. The V end lost 2 bases, the J end lost 0 bases, and 17 bases lay between the germline ends. Germline V gene data show CDR1 as SGDLS and CDR2 as YYNGEE. The DNA of the CDR3 is TGTGCCAGCAGCGTCGTCAGCCAACAAGGAGCTAACTATGGCTACACCTTC. Amino acid sequence: CASSVVSQQGANYGYTF.

In its sample, this clonotype was seen once. A much larger clone lies a single base off, so this may be a read error. The chain joins TRBV7-9 to TRBJ2-7; 10 positions match TRBD1. Germline loops: CDR1 SEHNR, CDR2 FQNEAQ (reference sequence). This CDR3 comprises 15 residues. Germline trimming cut 6 bases from V and 6 bases from J; bases unmatched to any gene: 11. The CDR3 region is CASRRGGQGSFEQYF. CDR3 nucleotide sequence: TGTGCCAGCAGAAGAGGGGGACAGGGGAGTTTCGAGCAGTACTTC.

This clonotype has more than one count but fewer than ten. This chain connects TRBV6-1 to TRBJ1-1; no reliable D call. The V gene lost 3 bases and the J gene lost 0 bases, with 8 bases spanning the gap. The CDR3 consists of 14 residues. Per germline, CDR1 MNHNS and CDR2 SASEGT. The CDR3 nucleotides read TGTGCCAGCAGTGATAGGCAGTTGAACACTGAAGCTTTCTTT. It is translated as CASSDRQLNTEAFF.

This clonotype occurred many times. V is TRBV5-1 and J is TRBJ2-7; TRBD1 agrees at 8 bases. This CDR3 region has 14 residues. J gave up 2 bases and V 4 bases, and 5 bases lay outside the gene matches. Germline V gene lookup returns CDR1 SGHRS and CDR2 YFSETQ. The CDR3 DNA reads as TGCGCCAGCAGCGAGGGACAGGCAACCTACGAGCAGTACTTC. It codes for CASSEGQATYEQYF.

Many counts were recorded for this clonotype. V is TRBV5-1 and J is TRBJ2-5; D is tentatively TRBD1 or TRBD2 (5 bases each). Germline CDR1 SGHRS, CDR2 YFSETQ. V lost 4 bases, J lost 5 bases, and 21 bases lay in between. The length of the CDR3 is 16 residues. CDR3 residues: CASSPGASNEMETQYF. The CDR3 nucleotides are TGCGCCAGCAGCCCCGGGGCTAGCAACGAAATGGAGACCCAGTACTTC. Complete variable domain (other parts from reference TRBV5-1 and TRBJ2-5): KAGVTQTPRYLIKTRGQQVTLSCSPISGHRSVSWYQQTPGQGLQFLFEYFSETQRNKGNFPGRFSGRQFSNSRSEMNVSTLELGDSALYLCASSPGASNEMETQYFGPGTRLLVL.

Comment on this clonotype: The junction does not match germline at one end; this may be a read error. J is TRBJ1-2 and V is TRBV7-9; no reliable D call. CDR1 and CDR2 (germline): SEHNR, FQNEAQ (reference sequence). This CDR3 region has 13 residues. DNA of the CDR3: TGTGACAGCAGTCCAACGGGGAACTATGGCTACGCCTTC. It is translated as CDSSPTGNYGYAF. The full variable domain, with the rest looked up from reference TRBV7-9 and TRBJ1-2, is DTGVSQNPRHKITKRGQNVTFRCDPISEHNRLYWYRQTLGQGPEFLTYFQNEAQLEKSRLLSDRFSAERPKGSFSTLEIQRTEQGDSAMYLCDSSPTGNYGYAFGSGTRLTVV.

The sample holds a few counts of this clonotype. This chain uses TRBV18 with TRBJ2-7; possibly TRBD2 for D (6 bases). Trimming removed 1 base at V and 7 bases at J, with 8 bases between. The CDR3 runs to 12 residues. Germline V gene lookup returns CDR1 KGHSH and CDR2 LQKENI. The CDR3 nucleotides are TGTGCCAGCTCACCACAGGGAGGTGAGCAGTACTTC. Amino acid sequence: CASSPQGGEQYF.

This clonotype was seen many times. This sequence joins TRBV2 and TRBJ1-3, with TRBD1 matching 9 bases. CDR1 is SNHLY and CDR2 is FYNNEI in the germline V gene. The CDR3 is 16 amino acids. V shed 6 bases and J 3 bases; nucleotides not matched to a gene: 9. The CDR3 protein is CASSAGGQGLGNTIYF. The CDR3 coding sequence is TGTGCCAGCAGCGCTGGGGGACAGGGCCTTGGAAACACCATATATTTT.

This clonotype was recorded many times. V usage is TRBV19 and J usage is TRBJ2-2; D not certain. This CDR3 contains 13 residues. V was pared by 9 bases and J by 1 base, with 9 bases between. The germline gives CDR1 LNHDA, CDR2 SQIVND (reference sequence). CDR3 residues: CASQARNTGELFF. In nucleotides, the CDR3 is TGTGCCAGCCAGGCTCGGAACACCGGGGAGCTGTTTTTT.